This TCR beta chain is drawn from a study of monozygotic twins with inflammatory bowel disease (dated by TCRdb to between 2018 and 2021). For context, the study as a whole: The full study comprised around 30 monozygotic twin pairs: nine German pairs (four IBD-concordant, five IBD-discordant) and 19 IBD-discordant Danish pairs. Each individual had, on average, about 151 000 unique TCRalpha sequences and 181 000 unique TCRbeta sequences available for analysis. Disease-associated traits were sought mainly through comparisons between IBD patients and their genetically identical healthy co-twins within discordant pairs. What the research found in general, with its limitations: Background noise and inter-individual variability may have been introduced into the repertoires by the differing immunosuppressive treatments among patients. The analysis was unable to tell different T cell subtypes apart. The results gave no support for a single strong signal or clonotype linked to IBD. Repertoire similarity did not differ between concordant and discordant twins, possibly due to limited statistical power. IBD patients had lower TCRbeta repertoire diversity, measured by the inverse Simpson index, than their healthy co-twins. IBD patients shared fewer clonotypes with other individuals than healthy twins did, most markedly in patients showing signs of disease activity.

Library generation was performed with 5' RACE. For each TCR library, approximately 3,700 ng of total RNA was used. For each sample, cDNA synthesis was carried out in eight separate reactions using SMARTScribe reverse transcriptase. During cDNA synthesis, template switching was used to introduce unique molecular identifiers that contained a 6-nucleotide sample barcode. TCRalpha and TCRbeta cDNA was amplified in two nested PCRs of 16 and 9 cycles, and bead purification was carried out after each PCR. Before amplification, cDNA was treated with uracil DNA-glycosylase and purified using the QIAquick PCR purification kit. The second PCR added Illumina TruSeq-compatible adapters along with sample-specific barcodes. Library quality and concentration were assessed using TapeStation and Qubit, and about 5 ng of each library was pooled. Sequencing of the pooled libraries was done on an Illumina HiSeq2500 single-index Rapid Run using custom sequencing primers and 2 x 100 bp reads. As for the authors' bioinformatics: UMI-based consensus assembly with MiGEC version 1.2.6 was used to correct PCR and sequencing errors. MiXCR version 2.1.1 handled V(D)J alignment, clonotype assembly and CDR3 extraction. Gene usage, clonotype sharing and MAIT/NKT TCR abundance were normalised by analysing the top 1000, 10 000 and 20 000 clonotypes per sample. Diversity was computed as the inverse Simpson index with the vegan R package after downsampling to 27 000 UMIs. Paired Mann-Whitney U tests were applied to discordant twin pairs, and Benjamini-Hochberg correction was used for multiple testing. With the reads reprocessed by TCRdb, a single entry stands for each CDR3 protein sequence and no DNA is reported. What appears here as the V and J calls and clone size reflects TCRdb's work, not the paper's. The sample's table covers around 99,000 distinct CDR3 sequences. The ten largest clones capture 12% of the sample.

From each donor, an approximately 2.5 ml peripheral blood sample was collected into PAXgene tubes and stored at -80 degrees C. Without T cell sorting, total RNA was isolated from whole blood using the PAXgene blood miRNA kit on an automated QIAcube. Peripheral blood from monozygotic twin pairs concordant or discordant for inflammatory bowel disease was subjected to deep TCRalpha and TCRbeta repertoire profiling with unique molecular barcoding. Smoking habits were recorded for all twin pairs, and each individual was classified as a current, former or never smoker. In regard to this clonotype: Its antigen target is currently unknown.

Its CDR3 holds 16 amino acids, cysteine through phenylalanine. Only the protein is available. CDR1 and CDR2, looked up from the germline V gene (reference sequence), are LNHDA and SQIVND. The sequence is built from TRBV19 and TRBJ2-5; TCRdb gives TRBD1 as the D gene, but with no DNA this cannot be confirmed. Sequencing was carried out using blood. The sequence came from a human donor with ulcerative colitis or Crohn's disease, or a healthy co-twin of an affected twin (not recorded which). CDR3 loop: CASSTRPPGQGETQYF.